The rows below give T cell receptor beta chains drawn from one sample of a study of identical twins. MiXCR was run by TCRdb on the 5' RACE reads, yielding one entry per CDR3 protein. Of a few hundred thousand distinct CDR3 sequences in the sample, about 10% were seen once. The sequenced material came from memory T cells sorted from blood. All receptors come from a man over 45 in good health. CDR3s include the opening cysteine and the closing phenylalanine or tryptophan. The order of the fields is D gene, clone size, V gene, J gene, CDR3 protein, CDR3 DNA. The D gene is left open where the match is weak. Clone size is given for some rows only: seen once, a few or many times, or a class if the clone is expanded.

.	many	TRBV29-1	TRBJ2-7	CSVRGGTAYEQYF	TGCAGCGTCCGGGGAGGGACAGCCTACGAGCAGTACTTC
.	.	TRBV7-2	TRBJ2-7	CASSLESRAPLEQYF	TGTGCCAGCAGCTTAGAGTCCAGGGCGCCGCTCGAGCAGTACTTC
.	many	TRBV5-1	TRBJ2-5	CASSLFGGEETQYF	TGCGCCAGCAGCTTGTTCGGGGGAGAAGAGACCCAGTACTTC
.	few	TRBV5-1	TRBJ1-4	CASSLSRGTLDEKLFF	TGCGCCAGCAGCTTGAGCCGGGGCACCTTGGATGAAAAACTGTTTTTT
TRBD2	.	TRBV29-1	TRBJ2-1	CSVGVAGGPEFF	TGCAGCGTTGGGGTAGCGGGGGGGCCAGAGTTCTTC
.	many	TRBV20-1	TRBJ2-6	CSARRGGGGFSGANVLTF	TGCAGTGCTAGGCGCGGGGGAGGGGGCTTCTCTGGGGCCAACGTCCTGACTTTC
TRBD1	few	TRBV15	TRBJ2-2	CATSRVGEGQGNTGELFF	TGTGCCACCAGCAGAGTGGGGGAGGGACAGGGTAACACCGGGGAGCTGTTTTTT
.	many	TRBV4-2	TRBJ2-1	CASSSQEVQFF	TGTGCCAGCAGCTCGCAGGAGGTGCAGTTCTTC
.	many	TRBV20-1	TRBJ2-7	CSAPGRGGTWNEQYF	TGCAGTGCCCCAGGTAGGGGTGGTACTTGGAACGAGCAGTACTTC
.	many	TRBV28	TRBJ2-6	CASSSLPPGARSGANVLTF	TGTGCCAGCAGTTCCCTACCCCCCGGGGCACGCTCTGGGGCCAACGTCCTGACTTTC
.	few	TRBV10-3	TRBJ2-2	CAISTGTGELFF	TGTGCCATCAGCACTGGGACTGGGGAGCTGTTTTTT
TRBD1	many	TRBV20-1	TRBJ1-2	CSAYLIRTGGGGYTF	TGCAGTGCTTATTTAATACGGACAGGGGGCGGTGGCTACACCTTC
.	many	TRBV5-1	TRBJ2-7	CASSLAAEQYF	TGCGCCAGCAGCTTGGCCGCCGAGCAGTACTTC
TRBD1	.	TRBV3-1	TRBJ1-1	CASSQARTGLGTEAFF	TGTGCCAGCAGCCAAGCTCGGACAGGGCTTGGTACTGAAGCTTTCTTT
.	few	TRBV4-1	TRBJ2-1	CASSQVDLGFARGNEQFF	TGCGCCAGCAGCCAAGTGGATCTGGGCTTCGCGAGGGGCAATGAGCAGTTCTTC
.	few	TRBV6-1	TRBJ2-1	CASRMEGVGYNEQFF	TGTGCCAGCAGAATGGAAGGGGTAGGGTACAATGAGCAGTTCTTC
.	.	TRBV11-1	TRBJ2-1	CASSLGSFGGPERNEQFF	TGTGCCAGCAGCTTAGGTTCTTTTGGGGGACCCGAGAGGAATGAGCAGTTCTTC
.	many	TRBV28	TRBJ2-1	CATYLTGNEQFF	TGTGCCACCTATTTGACAGGCAATGAGCAGTTCTTC
.	.	TRBV7-2	TRBJ2-1	CASSLLRLNEQFF	TGTGCCAGCAGCTTACTGCGCCTTAATGAGCAGTTCTTC
.	many	TRBV4-2	TRBJ2-3	CASSQGGSQYF	TGTGCCAGCAGCCAAGGAGGGTCTCAGTATTTT
TRBD2	.	TRBV7-9	TRBJ2-7	CASSLVPAGGAPYEQYF	TGTGCCAGCAGCTTAGTCCCCGCCGGGGGGGCACCCTACGAGCAGTACTTC
.	few	TRBV20-1	TRBJ2-5	CSASSNRETQYF	TGCAGTGCTAGCTCAAATCGGGAGACCCAGTACTTC
.	.	TRBV7-8	TRBJ2-7	CASSLVAGSYEQYF	TGTGCCAGCAGCTTAGTGGCAGGTAGCTACGAGCAGTACTTC
TRBD2	many	TRBV29-1	TRBJ2-2	CSVLAGAGTGELFF	TGCAGCGTACTAGCGGGAGCGGGCACCGGGGAGCTGTTTTTT
TRBD1	many	TRBV7-8	TRBJ1-5	CASSLEGDLRDSSLNQPQHF	TGTGCCAGCAGCTTAGAGGGGGATCTCCGGGACAGCAGTCTCAATCAGCCCCAGCATTTT
TRBD2	many	TRBV10-3	TRBJ2-2	CATRGGSNTGELFF	TGTGCCACCCGGGGGGGCTCGAACACCGGGGAGCTGTTTTTT
.	few	TRBV20-1	TRBJ2-3	CSARDRGSGQRTDTQYF	TGCAGTGCTAGAGACCGGGGGTCGGGACAGCGGACAGATACGCAGTATTTT
.	.	TRBV2	TRBJ1-5	CASSESYWRRADQPQHF	TGTGCTAGCAGTGAATCATATTGGAGAAGGGCGGATCAGCCCCAGCATTTT
.	few	TRBV4-2	TRBJ1-1	CASSRYPTGPSTNTEAFF	TGTGCCAGCAGCCGATACCCCACGGGGCCTTCGACGAACACTGAAGCTTTCTTT
TRBD2	few	TRBV12-3/TRBV12-4	TRBJ2-1	CASSVGTSGLGGFF	TGTGCCAGCAGTGTCGGGACTAGCGGGCTCGGCGGGTTCTTC
.	.	TRBV4-3	TRBJ1-4	CASSQDQDLDRGEKLFF	TGCGCCAGCAGCCAAGACCAAGATCTGGACAGAGGTGAAAAACTGTTTTTT
TRBD1	many	TRBV7-9	TRBJ1-1	CASSSGQGGDTEAFF	TGTGCCAGCAGCTCGGGACAGGGTGGGGACACTGAAGCTTTCTTT
.	few	TRBV7-2	TRBJ1-2	CASSPRGRTYGYTF	TGTGCCAGCAGCCCCCGCGGAAGGACCTATGGCTACACCTTC
TRBD1	few	TRBV7-9	TRBJ1-1	CASSRGTDEAFF	TGTGCCAGCAGCCGGGGGACAGATGAAGCTTTCTTT
.	many	TRBV6-5	TRBJ2-1	CASSYMPGGGVYNEQFF	TGTGCCAGCAGTTACATGCCTGGCGGCGGGGTATACAATGAGCAGTTCTTC
.	.	TRBV2	TRBJ1-2	CASSEQGRNYGYTF	TGTGCCAGCAGTGAACAGGGTCGGAACTATGGCTACACCTTC
.	.	TRBV29-1	TRBJ1-1	CRDEGEAFF	TGCAGGGATGAGGGTGAAGCTTTCTTT
TRBD1	.	TRBV7-8	TRBJ2-1	CASSLGDRYNEQFF	TGTGCCAGCAGCTTAGGGGACAGATACAATGAGCAGTTCTTC
TRBD2	.	TRBV6-2/TRBV6-3	TRBJ2-7	CASRSRLAVYF	TGTGCCAGCAGGTCAAGACTAGCGGTTTACTTC
TRBD1	many	TRBV4-3	TRBJ1-2	CASSQDLRTGSEGGYTF	TGCGCCAGCAGCCAAGACCTGAGGACAGGCTCGGAGGGGGGCTACACCTTC
TRBD1	.	TRBV20-1	TRBJ1-2	CSARETRQGADGYTF	TGCAGTGCTAGAGAGACAAGACAGGGGGCAGATGGCTACACCTTC
.	.	TRBV21-1	TRBJ2-1	CASSSQGTRLGVDEQFF	TGTGCCAGCAGCTCCCAGGGGACGAGACTAGGGGTCGATGAGCAGTTCTTC
.	many	TRBV14	TRBJ2-3	CASSQETSTQYF	TGTGCCAGCAGCCAAGAGACTTCTACGCAGTATTTT
TRBD1	.	TRBV4-3	TRBJ2-1	CASSPVTGGLSDEQFF	TGCGCCAGCAGCCCCGTAACAGGGGGTTTAAGCGATGAGCAGTTCTTC
.	many	TRBV7-2	TRBJ2-7	CASSLGQGWIYEQYF	TGTGCCAGCAGCTTAGGGCAGGGTTGGATCTACGAGCAGTACTTC
.	many	TRBV9	TRBJ2-1	CASSVGTGAGYNEQFF	TGTGCCAGCAGCGTAGGAACGGGAGCGGGCTACAATGAGCAGTTCTTC
.	many	TRBV20-1	TRBJ1-4	CSALGGTTNEKLFF	TGCAGTGCCCTGGGCGGCACAACTAATGAAAAACTGTTTTTT
.	.	TRBV20-1	TRBJ2-1	CSAGLGANEQFF	TGCAGTGCTGGGTTGGGGGCCAATGAGCAGTTCTTC
.	many	TRBV29-1	TRBJ1-1	CSVGGINTEAFF	TGCAGCGTTGGCGGTATAAACACTGAAGCTTTCTTT